This T cell receptor beta chain is from a study of Graves' ophthalmopathy and Graves' hyperthyroidism. Study-level findings and limits: The model forecast ophthalmopathy progression, reaching 70.59% sensitivity and around 72% specificity. Most thyroid clonotypes with frequency above 0.001 were detected in blood too. In separating ophthalmopathy from stable hyperthyroidism, a 13-signature model achieved about 90% sensitivity and 81.08% specificity.

This clonotype was counted at least ten times. The target antigen is unknown. Uncontrolled infections, pregnancy, lactation or other autoimmune diseases led to patient exclusion. CDR1 MDHEN and CDR2 SYDVKM come from the germline V gene. The CDR3 is 18 amino acids. V shed 5 bases, J shed 4 bases, and the junction held 17 bases outside the gene matches. Amplifying from RNA transcripts, the study obtained TCR beta CDR3 regions. A first-round RT-PCR used HTBI primers, followed by a second-round multiplex PCR. TCRdb re-called the multiplex PCR reads through MiXCR, storing one row per CDR3 protein. The sample carries roughly 480,000 distinct CDR3 sequences, around an eighth recorded once.

This clonotype originated in a woman aged 25 to 39 with Graves' ophthalmopathy. J is TRBJ2-5 and V is TRBV28, with 9 positions matching TRBD2. Sequencing was performed on blood. The CDR3 nucleotides read TGTGCCAGCAGTCGCCTGTGGGTAGCGGGGGCGGGGGGAGAGACCCAGTACTTC. The encoded protein is CASSRLWVAGAGGETQYF.